These T cell receptor beta chains were read from a single sample in a study of spatial heterogeneity in lung cancer. TCRdb passed the 5' RACE reads through MiXCR, listing each CDR3 protein once. In the table there are tens of thousands of distinct CDR3 sequences, 6.5% to 9% of which are singletons. The material sequenced was PBMCs, taken at surgery. These receptors all stem from a male donor with early-stage non-small cell lung cancer. Both conserved end residues are part of each CDR3. The D gene is left open where the match is weak. A row's size may be missing; if present it is once, few, many or a size class.

V	D	J	size	CDR3	DNA
TRBV5-1	.	TRBJ1-6	many	CASSLEMGRGSSPLHF	TGCGCCAGCAGCCTGGAAATGGGCAGGGGATCTTCACCCCTCCACTTT
TRBV7-7	.	TRBJ2-5	many	CASSLDPGMETQYF	TGTGCTAGCAGCTTAGATCCGGGGATGGAGACCCAGTACTTC
TRBV19	.	TRBJ1-5	many	CASRLLPWGNQPQHF	TGTGCCAGTAGGTTACTTCCGTGGGGCAATCAGCCCCAGCATTTT
TRBV2	.	TRBJ2-5	many	CASREGYRQETQYF	TGTGCCAGCAGGGAAGGGTACAGGCAAGAGACCCAGTACTTC
TRBV4-3	.	TRBJ2-3	many	CASSLDRDTQYF	TGCGCCAGCAGCCTGGACCGGGATACGCAGTATTTT
TRBV5-1	.	TRBJ2-1	.	CASSLVPTLPDNEQFF	TGCGCCAGCAGCTTAGTACCCACCCTACCAGACAATGAGCAGTTCTTC
TRBV3-1	.	TRBJ1-4	many	CASSQWSDEKLFF	TGTGCCAGCAGCCAGTGGTCGGACGAAAAACTGTTTTTT
TRBV7-8	.	TRBJ1-5	many	CASSSSATGYQPQHF	TGTGCCAGCAGCTCGTCGGCCACGGGGTATCAGCCCCAGCATTTT
TRBV18	TRBD1	TRBJ2-3	.	CASEWTGVTDTQYF	TGTGCCAGCGAGTGGACAGGGGTCACAGATACGCAGTATTTT
TRBV24-1	.	TRBJ1-1	many	CATSDRSTGWTEAFF	TGTGCCACCAGTGATAGAAGCACCGGATGGACTGAAGCTTTCTTT
TRBV4-3	.	TRBJ1-2	many	CASSQDHARVAGYTF	TGCGCCAGCAGCCAAGATCACGCAAGGGTGGCAGGCTACACCTTC
TRBV5-1	TRBD2	TRBJ2-1	many	CASSTRGAEYNEQFF	TGCGCCAGCAGCACGCGGGGGGCCGAATACAATGAGCAGTTCTTC
TRBV30	.	TRBJ2-6	.	CAWSVLWGPGANVLTF	TGTGCCTGGAGTGTACTGTGGGGCCCCGGGGCCAACGTCCTGACTTTC
TRBV21-1	.	TRBJ2-1	many	CASSARAPPDYEQFF	TGTGCCAGCAGCGCCCGGGCCCCGCCAGATTATGAGCAGTTCTTC
TRBV10-2	.	TRBJ2-3	.	CASSRDLITDTQCF	TGCGCCAGCAGCCGGGACTTGATCACAGATACGCAGTGTTTT
TRBV9	.	TRBJ2-5	many	CASSAQGSEETQYF	TGTGCCAGCAGCGCACAGGGAAGTGAAGAGACCCAGTACTTC